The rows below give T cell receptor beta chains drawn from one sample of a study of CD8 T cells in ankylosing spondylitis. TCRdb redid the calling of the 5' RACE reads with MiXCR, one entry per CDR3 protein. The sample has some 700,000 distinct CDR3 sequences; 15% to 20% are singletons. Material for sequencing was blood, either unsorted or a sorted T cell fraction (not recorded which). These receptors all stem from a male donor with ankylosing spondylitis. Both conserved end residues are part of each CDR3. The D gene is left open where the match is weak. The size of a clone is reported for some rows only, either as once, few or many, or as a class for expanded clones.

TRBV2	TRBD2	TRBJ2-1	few	CASGLAGANEQFF	TGTGCCAGCGGGCTAGCGGGAGCCAATGAGCAGTTCTTC
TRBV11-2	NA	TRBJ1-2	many	CASSLRDESPGGYTF	TGTGCCAGCAGCCTAAGGGATGAGAGTCCAGGCGGCTACACCTTC
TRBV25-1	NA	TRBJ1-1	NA	CASSESRGGLVNTEAFF	TGTGCCAGCAGTGAAAGTCGCGGGGGGCTTGTGAACACTGAAGCTTTCTTT
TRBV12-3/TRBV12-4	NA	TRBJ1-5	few	CASSLTEGQPQHF	TGTGCCAGCAGTTTAACAGAGGGTCAGCCCCAGCATTTT
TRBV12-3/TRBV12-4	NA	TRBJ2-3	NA	CASMGFGSTDTQYF	TGTGCCAGCATGGGCTTCGGGAGCACAGATACGCAGTATTTT
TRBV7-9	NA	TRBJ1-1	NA	CASSLGDIGHTEAFF	TGTGCCAGCAGCTTAGGCGACATCGGGCACACTGAAGCTTTCTTT
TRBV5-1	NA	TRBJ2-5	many	CASSFNPPTETQYF	TGCGCCAGCAGCTTTAACCCGCCGACAGAGACCCAGTACTTC
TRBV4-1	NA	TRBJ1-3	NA	CASSQDPGKGSPTIYF	TGCGCCAGCAGCCAAGATCCCGGGAAAGGTAGTCCCACCATATATTTT
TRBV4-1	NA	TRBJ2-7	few	CASSPEGRGKANEQYF	TGCGCCAGCAGCCCCGAGGGACGGGGAAAGGCTAACGAGCAGTACTTC
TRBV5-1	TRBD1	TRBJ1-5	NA	CASPPCQSGQGDYSNQPQHF	TGCGCCAGCCCCCCGTGTCAATCGGGACAGGGGGACTATAGCAATCAGCCCCAGCATTTT
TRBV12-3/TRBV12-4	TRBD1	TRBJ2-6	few	CASSYDRGGANVLTF	TGTGCCAGCAGCTACGACAGGGGTGGGGCCAACGTCCTGACTTTC
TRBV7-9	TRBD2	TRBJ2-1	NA	CASSLVGGRASYEQFF	TGTGCCAGCAGCTTAGTGGGCGGGAGGGCCTCTTATGAGCAGTTCTTC
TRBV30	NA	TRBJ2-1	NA	CAWIRGTPYNEQFF	TGTGCCTGGATTCGGGGTACGCCCTACAATGAGCAGTTCTTC
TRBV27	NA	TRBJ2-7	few	CASSNPAGVAYEQYF	TGTGCCAGCAGCAACCCGGCAGGGGTAGCCTACGAGCAGTACTTC
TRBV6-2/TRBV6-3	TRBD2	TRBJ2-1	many	CASSYPTAGVRNEQFF	TGTGCCAGCAGTTACCCCACAGCGGGAGTTCGCAATGAGCAGTTCTTC
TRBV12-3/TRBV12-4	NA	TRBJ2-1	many	CASSLLGGEQFF	TGTGCCAGCAGCTTACTAGGGGGTGAGCAGTTCTTC
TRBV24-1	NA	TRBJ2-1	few	CATSDAMVPINEQFF	TGTGCCACCAGTGATGCTATGGTTCCCATCAATGAGCAGTTCTTC
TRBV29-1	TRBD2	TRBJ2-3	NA	CSVEDKASGIRNTQYF	TGCAGCGTTGAAGATAAAGCTAGCGGGATAAGAAATACGCAGTATTTT
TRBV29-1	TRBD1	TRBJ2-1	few	CSVRGTGGRDEQFF	TGCAGCGTTCGAGGGACAGGGGGCAGGGATGAGCAGTTCTTC
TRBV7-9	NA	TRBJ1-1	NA	CASSGNRVEAFF	TGTGCCAGTTCCGGGAATAGGGTTGAAGCTTTCTTT
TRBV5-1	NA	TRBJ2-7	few	CASSLAGTINYEQYF	TGCGCCAGCAGCTTGGCCGGGACCATTAACTACGAGCAGTACTTC
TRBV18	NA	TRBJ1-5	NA	CASSPQGQHSNQPQHF	TGTGCCAGCTCACCACAAGGTCAGCATAGCAATCAGCCCCAGCATTTT
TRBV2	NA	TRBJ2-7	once	CASSHRGYEQYF	TGTGCCAGCAGTCACCGGGGCTACGAGCAGTACTTC
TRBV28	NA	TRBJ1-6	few	CASSDRISGTGQNSPLHF	TGTGCCAGCAGCGACCGGATATCAGGGACGGGTCAAAATTCACCCCTCCACTTT
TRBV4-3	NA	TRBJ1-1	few	CASSQDRLMNTEAFF	TGCGCCAGCAGCCAAGACAGGTTGATGAACACTGAAGCTTTCTTT
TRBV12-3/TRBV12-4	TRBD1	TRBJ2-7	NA	CASGRDRDEQYF	TGTGCCAGCGGAAGGGACAGGGACGAGCAGTACTTC
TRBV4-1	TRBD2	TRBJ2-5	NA	CASSQPRAGGEETQYF	TGCGCCAGCAGCCAGCCTAGAGCGGGAGGCGAGGAGACCCAGTACTTC
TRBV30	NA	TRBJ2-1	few	CAWSASPGGSGFF	TGTGCCTGGAGTGCCTCGCCAGGCGGATCCGGGTTCTTC
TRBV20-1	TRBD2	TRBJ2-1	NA	CSARVLAGGLSSYNEQFF	TGCAGTGCTAGAGTCCTAGCGGGGGGTCTTAGCTCCTACAATGAGCAGTTCTTC
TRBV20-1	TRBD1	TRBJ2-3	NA	CSATTQQGAQDTQYF	TGCAGTGCTACGACACAACAGGGGGCGCAGGATACGCAGTATTTT
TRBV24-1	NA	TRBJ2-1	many	CATSDPLPGSVNEQFF	TGTGCCACCAGTGACCCACTCCCGGGGTCGGTCAATGAGCAGTTCTTC
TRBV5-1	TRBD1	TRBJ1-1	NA	CASSLEQNRGFAFF	TGCGCCAGCAGCTTGGAACAAAACAGGGGGTTCGCTTTCTTT
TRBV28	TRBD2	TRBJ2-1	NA	CASSPTSGSTYNEQFF	TGTGCCAGCAGTCCAACTAGCGGGAGCACCTACAATGAGCAGTTCTTC
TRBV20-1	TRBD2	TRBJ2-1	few	CSALGLDANEQFF	TGCAGTGCCCTCGGACTAGACGCAAATGAGCAGTTCTTC
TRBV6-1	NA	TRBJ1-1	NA	CASSPRPPFNTEAFF	TGTGCCAGCAGTCCGAGACCCCCGTTCAACACTGAAGCTTTCTTT
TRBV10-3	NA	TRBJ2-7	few	CAISELQYEQYF	TGTGCCATCAGTGAATTGCAGTACGAGCAGTACTTC
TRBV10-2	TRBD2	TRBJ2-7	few	CASSLLAGVGEQYF	TGCGCCAGCAGCTTACTAGCGGGAGTGGGCGAGCAGTACTTC
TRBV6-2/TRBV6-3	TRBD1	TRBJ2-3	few	CASSYSQGAADTQYF	TGTGCCAGCAGTTACTCGCAGGGGGCGGCGGATACGCAGTATTTT
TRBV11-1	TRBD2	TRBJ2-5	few	CASSLRTSGEETQYF	TGTGCCAGCAGCTTACGGACTAGCGGGGAAGAGACCCAGTACTTC
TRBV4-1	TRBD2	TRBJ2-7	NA	CASSQELAGATYEQYF	TGCGCCAGCAGCCAAGAACTAGCGGGAGCGACTTACGAGCAGTACTTC
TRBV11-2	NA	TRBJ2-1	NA	CASSLILLGNEQFF	TGTGCCAGCAGCTTAATCTTGCTAGGCAATGAGCAGTTCTTC
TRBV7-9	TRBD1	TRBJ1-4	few	CASSFGTASTNEKLFF	TGTGCCAGCAGCTTCGGGACAGCGTCAACTAATGAAAAACTGTTTTTT
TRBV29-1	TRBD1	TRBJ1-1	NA	CSVFQGAYTEAFF	TGCAGCGTTTTTCAGGGGGCGTACACTGAAGCTTTCTTT
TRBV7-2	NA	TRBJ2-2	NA	CASHTVTTGELFF	TGTGCCAGCCACACCGTGACCACCGGGGAGCTGTTTTTT
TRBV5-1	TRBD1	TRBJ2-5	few	CASAGQAQETQYF	TGCGCCAGCGCCGGACAGGCCCAAGAGACCCAGTACTTC
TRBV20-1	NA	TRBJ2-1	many	CSASVPTENEQFF	TGCAGTGCTAGTGTACCGACTGAAAATGAGCAGTTCTTC
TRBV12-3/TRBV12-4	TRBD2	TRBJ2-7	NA	CASRLAGGDYEQYF	TGTGCCAGCAGACTAGCGGGAGGAGATTACGAGCAGTACTTC
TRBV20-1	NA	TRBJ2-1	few	CSAIRQEGVSPQFF	TGCAGTGCTATTCGACAGGAGGGGGTTTCCCCCCAGTTCTTC
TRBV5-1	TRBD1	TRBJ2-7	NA	CASSLPDRGEYEQYF	TGCGCCAGCAGCTTGCCAGACAGGGGCGAATACGAGCAGTACTTC
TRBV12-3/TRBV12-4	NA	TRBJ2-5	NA	CASKEGRAGLKQETQYF	TGTGCCAGCAAGGAGGGTCGTGCGGGCCTAAAACAAGAGACCCAGTACTTC
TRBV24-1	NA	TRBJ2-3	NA	CATSDDRLRTDTQYF	TGTGCCACCAGTGATGACAGATTGCGCACAGATACGCAGTATTTT
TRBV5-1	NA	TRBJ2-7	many	CASSLEGTTYEQYF	TGCGCCAGCAGCTTGGAGGGGACAACCTACGAGCAGTACTTC
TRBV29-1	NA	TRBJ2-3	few	CSVAPGLAPTDTQYF	TGCAGCGTTGCTCCGGGACTTGCCCCCACAGATACGCAGTATTTT